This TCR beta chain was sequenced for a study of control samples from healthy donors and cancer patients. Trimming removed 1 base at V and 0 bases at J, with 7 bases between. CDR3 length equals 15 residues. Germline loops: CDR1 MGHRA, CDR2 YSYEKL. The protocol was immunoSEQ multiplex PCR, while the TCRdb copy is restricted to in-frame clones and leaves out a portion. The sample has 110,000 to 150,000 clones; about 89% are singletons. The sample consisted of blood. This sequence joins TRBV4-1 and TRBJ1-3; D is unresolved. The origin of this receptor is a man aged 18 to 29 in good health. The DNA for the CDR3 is TGCGCCAGCAGCCAAGTGGGAGGCTCTGGAAACACCATATATTTT. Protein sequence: CASSQVGGSGNTIYF.